Below are 12 T cell receptor beta chains sequenced from a single sample in a study of T-cell memory formation after mild COVID-19. TCRdb re-called the 5' RACE reads with MiXCR, one entry per CDR3 protein. The profile shows 190,000 or so distinct CDR3 sequences, more than 25% of them singletons. Sequencing was performed on PBMCs or a T cell subset sorted from them (not recorded which). The receptors shown here come from an adult woman who had mild COVID-19 (a few samples of this study predate the infection). Cell type and time point are not known.

The V call is TRBV6-5, the J call TRBJ2-7; 8 nucleotides line up with TRBD1. Germline loops: CDR1 MNHEY, CDR2 SVGAGI. The V segment lost 6 bases and the J segment 6 bases; nucleotides outside the gene matches: 19. The CDR3 covers 17 residues. The CDR3, as DNA: TGTGCCAGCAGATACGGAACTGACAGGGGATCTCGCGTCGAGCAGTACTTC. This encodes CASRYGTDRGSRVEQYF.

In this sample, this clonotype turned up a few times. The chain joins TRBV24-1 to TRBJ2-1; tentative D call: TRBD2 (7 bases). This CDR3 region has 16 residues. Germline-derived CDR1 and CDR2 are KGHDR and SFDVKD. Trimming removed 4 bases at V and 5 bases at J, with 17 bases between. CDR3 DNA: TGTGCCACCAGTGACCCCCGGGGGGCAAGGAACAATGAGCAGTTCTTC. Amino acid sequence: CATSDPRGARNNEQFF.

This sequence joins TRBV7-9 and TRBJ2-2, with D uncertain. The germline CDR1 and CDR2 sequences are SEHNR and FQNEAQ (reference sequence). V gave up 4 bases and J gave up 9 bases, with 6 bases separating them. There are 11 residues in the CDR3. CDR3 nucleotide sequence: TGTGCCAGCAGCTCTTCGAGGGAGCTGTTTTTT. This translates into CASSSSRELFF.

This sequence joins TRBV29-1 and TRBJ1-1; weak D call: TRBD1 (6 bases). The V gene's germline CDR1 is SQVTM and CDR2 ANQGSEA. The ends were cut back, 3 bases at V and 1 base at J, with 9 bases in the middle. The CDR3 length is 13 residues. CDR3 nucleotides: TGCAGCGTTGAGCGGGGACAGAACACTGAAGCTTTCTTT. Translation: CSVERGQNTEAFF.

The V gene is TRBV10-3, the J gene TRBJ2-1; tentative D call: TRBD2 (6 bases). With 0 bases removed from V and 10 bases from J, the gap between germline ends came to 7 bases. There are 12 residues in the CDR3. Germline V gene lookup returns CDR1 ENHRY and CDR2 SYGVKD. The CDR3 nucleotides read TGTGCCATCAGTGAGTCTGGGGGGGAGCAGTTCTTC. This codes for CAISESGGEQFF.

This chain links TRBV6-6 with TRBJ1-1; D possibly corresponds to TRBD1 (6 bases). CDR1 and CDR2 from the germline V gene are MNHNY and SVGAGI (reference sequence). CDR3 length equals 15 residues. V was pared by 0 bases and J by 5 bases, with 13 bases between. The CDR3 DNA sequence: TGTGCCAGCAGTTACTCGGGGGTAGGGGGAACTGAAGCTTTCTTT. Its translation: CASSYSGVGGTEAFF.

The chain joins TRBV2 to TRBJ2-5; 8 positions agree with TRBD1. V was pared by 6 bases and J by 2 bases, with 2 bases of the junction left unmatched. This CDR3 contains 13 residues. Germline V CDR1 and CDR2: SNHLY, FYNNEI. CDR3 sequence reads: CASRRDRQETQYF. The CDR3, as DNA: TGTGCCAGCAGGAGGGACAGGCAAGAGACCCAGTACTTC.

J is TRBJ2-3 and V is TRBV7-2, with 10 bases aligning to TRBD2. CDR3 length: 16 residues. Germline lookup yields CDR1 SGHTA and CDR2 FQGNSA. With 2 bases clipped from V and 4 bases from J, the junction kept 6 bases outside the gene matches. The CDR3 sequence is CASSLLGLAGADTQYF. The CDR3 DNA sequence: TGTGCCAGCAGCTTATTAGGTCTAGCGGGAGCAGATACGCAGTATTTT.

Ten or more counts support this clonotype. V gene TRBV7-2 combines with J gene TRBJ2-7, with 12 bases that match TRBD2. Germline V gives CDR1 SGHTA, CDR2 FQGNSA. Trimming at V came to 1 base and at J to 9 bases, leaving 7 bases not matched to a gene. This CDR3 has 15 residues. The CDR3 sequence: CASSLDLAGGPVQYF. CDR3 DNA sequence: TGTGCCAGCAGCTTAGACCTAGCGGGAGGGCCGGTGCAGTACTTC.

CDR3 loop: CSARRDRTSAGNGTQYF. In nucleotides, the CDR3 is TGCAGTGCTAGAAGGGATCGGACTAGCGCCGGTAACGGGACCCAGTACTTC. The chain employs TRBV20-1 and TRBJ2-5, with TRBD2 matching 9 bases. The CDR3 length is 17 residues. V shed 2 bases and J 7 bases; nucleotides not matched to a gene: 17. Germline CDR1 and CDR2: DFQATT and SNEGSKA (reference sequence).

The sample holds a few counts of this clonotype. The chain employs TRBV30 and TRBJ1-1, with unresolved D. Germline lookup yields CDR1 GTSNPN and CDR2 SVGIG (reference sequence). Between the trimmed V and J ends, which lost 4 bases and 1 base, there was a span of 10 bases. CDR3 length equals 13 residues. CDR3 sequence: CAWTGQRNTEAFF. Written as DNA, the CDR3 is TGTGCCTGGACTGGGCAGCGGAACACTGAAGCTTTCTTT.

The genes are TRBV5-1 and TRBJ2-5; either TRBD1 or TRBD2 may fit D (6 bases each). Trimming removed 4 bases from V and 4 bases from J, with 20 bases in between. The CDR3 sequence is 16 residues long. Germline lookup yields CDR1 SGHRS and CDR2 YFSETQ. The DNA of the CDR3 is TGCGCCAGCAGCCCGCGCACGATGGAGGGGGGAGAGACCCAGTACTTC. Its translation: CASSPRTMEGGETQYF.